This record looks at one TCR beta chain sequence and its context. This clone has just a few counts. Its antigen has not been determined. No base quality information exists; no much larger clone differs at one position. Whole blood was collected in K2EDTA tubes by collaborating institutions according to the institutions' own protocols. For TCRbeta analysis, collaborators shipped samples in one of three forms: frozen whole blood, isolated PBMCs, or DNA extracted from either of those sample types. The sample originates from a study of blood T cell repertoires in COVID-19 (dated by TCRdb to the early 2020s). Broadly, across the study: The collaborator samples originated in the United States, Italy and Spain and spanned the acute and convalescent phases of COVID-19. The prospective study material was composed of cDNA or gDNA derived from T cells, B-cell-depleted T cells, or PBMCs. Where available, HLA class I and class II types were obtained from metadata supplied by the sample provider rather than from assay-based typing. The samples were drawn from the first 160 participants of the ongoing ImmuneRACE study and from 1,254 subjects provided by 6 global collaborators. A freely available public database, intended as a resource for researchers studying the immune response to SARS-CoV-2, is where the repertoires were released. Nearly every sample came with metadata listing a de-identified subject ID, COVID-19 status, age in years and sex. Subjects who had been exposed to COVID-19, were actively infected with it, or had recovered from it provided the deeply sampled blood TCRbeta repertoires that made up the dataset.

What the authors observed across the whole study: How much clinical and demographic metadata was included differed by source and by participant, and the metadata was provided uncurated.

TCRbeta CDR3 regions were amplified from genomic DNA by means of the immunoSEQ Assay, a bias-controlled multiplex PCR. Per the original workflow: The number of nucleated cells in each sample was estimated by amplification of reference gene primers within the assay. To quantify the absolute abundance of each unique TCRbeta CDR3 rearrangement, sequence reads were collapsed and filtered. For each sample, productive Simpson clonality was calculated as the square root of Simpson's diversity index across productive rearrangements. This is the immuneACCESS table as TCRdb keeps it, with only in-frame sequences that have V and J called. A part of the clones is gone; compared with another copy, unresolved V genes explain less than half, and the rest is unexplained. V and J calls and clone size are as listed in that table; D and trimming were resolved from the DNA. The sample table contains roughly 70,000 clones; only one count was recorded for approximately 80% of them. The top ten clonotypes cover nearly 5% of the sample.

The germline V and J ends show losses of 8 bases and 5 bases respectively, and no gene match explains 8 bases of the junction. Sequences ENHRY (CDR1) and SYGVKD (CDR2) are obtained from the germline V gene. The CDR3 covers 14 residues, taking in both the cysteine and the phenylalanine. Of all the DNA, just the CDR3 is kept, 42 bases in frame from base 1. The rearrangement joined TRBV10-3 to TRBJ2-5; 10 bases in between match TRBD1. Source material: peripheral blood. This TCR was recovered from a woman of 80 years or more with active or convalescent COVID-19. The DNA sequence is TGTGCCATCGGTCCGGGACAGGGGCATGAGACCCAGTACTTC. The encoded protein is CAIGPGQGHETQYF.